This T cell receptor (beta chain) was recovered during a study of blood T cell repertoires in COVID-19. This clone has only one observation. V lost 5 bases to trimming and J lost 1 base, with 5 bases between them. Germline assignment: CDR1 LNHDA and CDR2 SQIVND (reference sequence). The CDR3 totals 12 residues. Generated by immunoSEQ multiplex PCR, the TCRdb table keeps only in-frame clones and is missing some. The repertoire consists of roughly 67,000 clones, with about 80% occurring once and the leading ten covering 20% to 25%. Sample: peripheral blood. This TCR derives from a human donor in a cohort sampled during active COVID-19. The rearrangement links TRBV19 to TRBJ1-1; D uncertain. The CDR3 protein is CASSRQNTEAFF. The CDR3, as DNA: TGTGCCAGTAGTCGACAGAACACTGAAGCTTTCTTT.